This TCR beta chain appears in the sequencing data of a study of T cell responses to AZD1222 COVID-19 vaccine. Study-wide context: Whether given at about 4 or about 12 weeks, second doses were pooled. Overall study findings and caveats: Spike-specific TCR breadth and depth rose after two AZD1222 doses.

The CDR3 has 14 amino acids. Profiling relied on immunoSEQ multiplex PCR, and the TCRdb table lists in-frame clones only, not all of them. The sample holds about 170,000 clones, about nine tenths seen once. A note on this clone: Antigen unknown.

This receptor was taken from an adult in good health. The gene calls are TRBV21-1 and TRBJ1-6. TRBV21-1 represents a pseudogene. The sample here was peripheral blood, taken on day 0 of AZD1222 vaccination. The chain's CDR3 is CARIEGSYNSPLHF. DNA for the CDR3: TGTGCCAGGATAGAGGGCTCCTATAATTCACCCCTCCACTTT.